A single sample gave rise to the 19 T cell receptor beta chains below, sequenced in a study of blood T cells in healthy people across ages. A second roughly 6 to 12 cycle PCR used barcoded and J-beta primers. TCRdb re-analysed the 5' RACE reads in MiXCR, keeping a single row per CDR3 protein. Among some 1.5 million distinct CDR3 sequences listed, roughly 27% were seen once. Specimen: blood. The receptors derive from a woman aged 25-40 years in good health.

This clonotype was counted a few times. The J gene is TRBJ1-2, the V gene TRBV9; 11 nucleotides agree with TRBD1. Germline V gene data show CDR1 as SGDLS and CDR2 as YYNGEE. There are 14 residues in the CDR3. V shed 3 bases, J shed 8 bases, and the junction held 6 bases outside the gene matches. The CDR3 DNA is TGTGCCAGCAGCGGCGGACAGGGGGCGAAGGGCTACACCTTC. It codes for CASSGGQGAKGYTF.

The rearrangement uses TRBV7-2 and TRBJ1-2; 9 nucleotides line up with TRBD1. Per the germline V gene, CDR1 is SGHTA and CDR2 is FQGNSA. Trimming at V came to 5 bases and at J to 8 bases, leaving 9 bases not matched to a gene. This CDR3 has 14 residues. This CDR3 is CASSADRGLLGYTF. The DNA for the CDR3 is TGTGCCAGCAGCGCGGACAGGGGCCTCCTGGGCTACACCTTC.

This clonotype was picked up a small number of times. A much larger clone is a single base away; this may be a read error. V gene TRBV2 combines with J gene TRBJ2-7; 11 bases map to TRBD2. Germline values: CDR1 SNHLY, CDR2 FYNNEI. The J segment lost 4 bases and the V segment lost 3 bases, leaving 5 bases of the junction unmatched. The CDR3 loop spans 15 amino acids. Here the CDR3 reads CASSESGLAEYEQYF. CDR3 coding DNA: TGTGCCAGCAGTGAGTCGGGACTAGCGGAGTACGAGCAGTACTTC.

This chain connects TRBV3-1 to TRBJ2-6; 9 bases are shared with TRBD1. CDR3 size: 19 residues. The ends lost 4 bases at V and 0 bases at J; junction bases unmatched: 10. CDR1 LGHDT and CDR2 YNNKEL come from the germline V gene (reference sequence). DNA for the CDR3: TGTGCCAGCAGCCCTTACGGACAGGGGCCACTCTCTGGGGCCAACGTCCTGACTTTC. Amino acids: CASSPYGQGPLSGANVLTF.

Points on this clonotype: At one of its ends the junction is not consistent with the germline gene, which may arise from a read error. The V call is TRBV18, the J call TRBJ2-7; 8 nucleotides agree with TRBD1. There are 14 residues in the CDR3. Per the germline V gene, CDR1 is KGHSH and CDR2 is LQKENI. The CDR3 here is CACSLGTGSYEQYF. DNA for the CDR3: TGTGCCTGCTCACTTGGGACAGGTTCCTACGAGCAGTACTTC.

This clonotype was detected only a few times. The V gene is TRBV6-5, the J gene TRBJ2-3; tentative D call: TRBD2 (5 bases). Germline values: CDR1 MNHEY, CDR2 SVGAGI. V was cut by 0 bases and J by 4 bases, with 26 bases left in between. The CDR3 length is 20 residues. CDR3 DNA: TGTGCCAGCAGTTACTCATCCTCTGGCCGAGCCCGAGGAGCGGCAGATACGCAGTATTTT. This encodes CASSYSSSGRARGAADTQYF.

Only a few counts were recorded for this clonotype. The genes are TRBV5-1 and TRBJ2-4; tentatively, D is TRBD2 (5 bases). Trimming took off 4 bases at V and 4 bases at J, with 12 bases between the two ends. In germline, CDR1 is SGHRS, CDR2 YFSETQ. The CDR3 totals 14 residues. As DNA, the CDR3 is TGCGCCAGCAGCACCCCGGGAAGTAAAAACATTCAGTACTTC. This translates into CASSTPGSKNIQYF.

This clonotype was seen more than once but under ten times. The CDR3: CSVSDSRFYEQYF. CDR3 bases: TGCAGCGTTTCGGACAGTCGGTTCTACGAGCAGTACTTC. The rearrangement links TRBV29-1 to TRBJ2-7, with D possibly TRBD1 on 6 matching bases. The V gene lost 5 bases and the J gene lost 3 bases, with 14 bases spanning the gap. This CDR3 has 13 amino acids. CDR1 SQVTM and CDR2 ANQGSEA come from the germline V gene.

The chain has TRBV20-1 and TRBJ1-5; tentatively, D is TRBD1 (5 bases). CDR3 length: 16 amino acids. CDR1 is DFQATT, CDR2 SNEGSKA, per germline (reference sequence). V was clipped by 0 bases and J by 8 bases, with 20 bases between them. CDR3 sequence (DNA): TGCAGTGCTAGAGATCGGAGCGGCGAGGGGCGGGAGCCCCAGCATTTT. It is translated as CSARDRSGEGREPQHF.

This clonotype was observed a handful of times. The chain employs TRBV29-1 and TRBJ1-1; D gene unclear. Looked up from germline, CDR1 is SQVTM and CDR2 is ANQGSEA. The CDR3 runs 12 residues. Here the CDR3 reads CNALGTGTEAFF. The CDR3 region has the DNA TGCAACGCCCTAGGCACGGGCACTGAAGCTTTCTTT.

In this sample, this clonotype turned up a few times. The V gene is TRBV7-2, the J gene TRBJ2-7; no firm D call. V was cut by 1 base and J by 7 bases, with 17 bases left in between. This CDR3 is 15 amino acids long. Germline V gene data show CDR1 as SGHTA and CDR2 as FQGNSA. Here the CDR3 DNA reads TGTGCCAGCAGCTTAGGGGTGTACGGCACCGGGGAGCAGTACTTC. This sequence encodes CASSLGVYGTGEQYF. Full variable domain (missing parts from reference TRBV7-2 and TRBJ2-7): GAGVSQSPSNKVTEKGKDVELRCDPISGHTALYWYRQSLGQGLEFLIYFQGNSAPDKSGLPSDRFSAERTGGSVSTLTIQRTQQEDSAVYLCASSLGVYGTGEQYFGPGTRLTVT.

This clonotype appeared a few times. The chain recombines TRBV3-1 with TRBJ1-2; TRBD1 is a possible D gene (5 bases). CDR1 is LGHDT, CDR2 YNNKEL, per germline (reference sequence). The CDR3 consists of 13 residues. V was pared by 0 bases and J by 9 bases, with 11 bases between. This CDR3 is CASSQEPRDRYTF. CDR3 DNA sequence: TGTGCCAGCAGCCAAGAACCTCGGGACCGCTACACCTTC.

This clonotype was counted between two and nine times. The chain couples TRBV5-1 to TRBJ2-3; 7 nucleotides line up with TRBD2. The CDR3 runs to 15 residues. V was clipped by 5 bases and J by 5 bases; unmatched bases: 11. CDR1 SGHRS and CDR2 YFSETQ come from the germline V gene. CDR3 sequence: CASRPSSGAGDTQYF. Written as DNA, the CDR3 is TGCGCCAGCAGGCCTTCTAGCGGCGCCGGAGATACGCAGTATTTT.

The CDR3 DNA sequence: TGTGCCAGCAGCTTATTGTCAGGGACGAGCTCCTACAATGAGCAGTTCTTC. Its translation is CASSLLSGTSSYNEQFF. The genes are TRBV7-3 and TRBJ2-1, with D possibly called TRBD1 or TRBD2 (5 bases each). V lost 2 bases and J lost 0, with 14 bases in between. The CDR3 extends over 17 amino acids. The germline V gene encodes CDR1 SGHTA and CDR2 FQGTGA.

This clonotype appeared a few times. The genes are TRBV3-1 and TRBJ2-5, with 9 bases identical to TRBD2. The germline gives CDR1 LGHDT, CDR2 YNNKEL (reference sequence). The junction had 8 bases not matched to a gene; V was cut back by 5 bases and J by 4 bases. There are 15 residues in the CDR3. For the CDR3, the DNA is TGTGCCAGCAGCTACGGCGGGGGGGCCGGAGAGACCCAGTACTTC. Amino acids: CASSYGGGAGETQYF.

As concerns this clonotype: A read error is possible here, since a much larger clone lies one base away. The gene calls are TRBV20-1 and TRBJ2-5, with 7 bases lining up with TRBD2. CDR1 and CDR2 (germline): DFQATT, SNEGSKA (reference sequence). The trim removed 4 bases at V and 2 bases at J, leaving 4 bases unmatched. The CDR3 length is 13 residues. CDR3 in amino acids: CSAKLSGQETQYF. The CDR3 DNA follows: TGCAGTGCTAAGCTTAGCGGGCAAGAGACCCAGTACTTC.

This chain uses TRBV6-6 with TRBJ1-2; TRBD1 aligns across 9 bases. Losses at the gene ends were 5 bases for V and 1 base for J; bases not matched to a gene: 5. The CDR3 consists of 15 residues. CDR1 is MNHNY, CDR2 SVGAGI, per germline (reference sequence). CDR3 sequence: CASSEHRGRNYGYTF. CDR3 DNA: TGTGCCAGCAGTGAGCACAGGGGGCGTAACTATGGCTACACCTTC.

The CDR3 bases are TGTGCCAGCAGTAGGGCAGACGAAGCTTTCTTT. It codes for CASSRADEAFF. V and J are TRBV6-2 or TRBV6-3 and TRBJ1-1; D unresolved. The CDR3 consists of 11 residues. CDR1 and CDR2 (germline): MNHEY, SVGEGT. Trimming shortened V by 5 bases and J by 8 bases, and 9 bases separated the two germline ends.

This clonotype was recorded a few times. J is TRBJ2-7 and V is TRBV29-1; 8 nucleotides match TRBD2. This CDR3 contains 14 residues. From germline, CDR1 is SQVTM and CDR2 ANQGSEA. Trimming cost V 4 bases and J 5 bases; bases outside gene matches: 10. The CDR3 region is CSVAGLARADEQYF. The CDR3, as DNA: TGCAGCGTTGCTGGACTAGCCCGAGCGGACGAGCAGTACTTC.